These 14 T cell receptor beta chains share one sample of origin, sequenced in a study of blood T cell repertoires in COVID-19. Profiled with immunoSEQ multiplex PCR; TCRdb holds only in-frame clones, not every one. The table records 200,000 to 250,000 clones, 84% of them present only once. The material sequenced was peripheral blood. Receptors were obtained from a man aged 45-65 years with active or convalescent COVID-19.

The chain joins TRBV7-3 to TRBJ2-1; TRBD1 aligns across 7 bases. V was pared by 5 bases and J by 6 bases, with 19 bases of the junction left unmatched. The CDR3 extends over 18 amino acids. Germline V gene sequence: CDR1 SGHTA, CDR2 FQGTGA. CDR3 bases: TGTGCCAGCAGCCTCCGTCATAAATCTCCGACAGGGACCAATGAGCAGTTCTTC. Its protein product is CASSLRHKSPTGTNEQFF.

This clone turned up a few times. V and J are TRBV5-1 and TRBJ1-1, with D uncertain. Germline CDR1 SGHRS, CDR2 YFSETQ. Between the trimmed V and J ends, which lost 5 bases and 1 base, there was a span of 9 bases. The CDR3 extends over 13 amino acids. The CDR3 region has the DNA TGCGCCAGCAGAACAGCCTGGAACACTGAAGCTTTCTTT. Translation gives CASRTAWNTEAFF. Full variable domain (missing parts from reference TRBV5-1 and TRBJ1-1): KAGVTQTPRYLIKTRGQQVTLSCSPISGHRSVSWYQQTPGQGLQFLFEYFSETQRNKGNFPGRFSGRQFSNSRSEMNVSTLELGDSALYLCASRTAWNTEAFFGQGTRLTVV.

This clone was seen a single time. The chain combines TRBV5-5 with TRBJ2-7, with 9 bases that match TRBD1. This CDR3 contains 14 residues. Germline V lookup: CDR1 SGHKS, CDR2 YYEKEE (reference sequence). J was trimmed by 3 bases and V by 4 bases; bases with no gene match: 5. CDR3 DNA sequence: TGTGCCAGCAGCATACAGGGGGCCCTCTACGAGCAGTACGTC. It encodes CASSIQGALYEQYV.

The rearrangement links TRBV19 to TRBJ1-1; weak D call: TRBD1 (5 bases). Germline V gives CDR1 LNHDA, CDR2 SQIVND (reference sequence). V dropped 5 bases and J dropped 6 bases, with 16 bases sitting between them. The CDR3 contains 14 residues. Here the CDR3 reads CASSPGRWDSEAFF. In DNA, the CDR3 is TGTGCCAGTAGTCCTGGAAGGTGGGACTCTGAAGCTTTCTTT.

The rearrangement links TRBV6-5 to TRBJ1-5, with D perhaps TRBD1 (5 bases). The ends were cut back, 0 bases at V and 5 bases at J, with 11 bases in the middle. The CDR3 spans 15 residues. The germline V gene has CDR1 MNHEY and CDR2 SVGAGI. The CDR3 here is CASSYSRGGDQPQHF. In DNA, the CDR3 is TGTGCCAGCAGTTACTCTCGGGGGGGAGATCAGCCCCAGCATTTT.

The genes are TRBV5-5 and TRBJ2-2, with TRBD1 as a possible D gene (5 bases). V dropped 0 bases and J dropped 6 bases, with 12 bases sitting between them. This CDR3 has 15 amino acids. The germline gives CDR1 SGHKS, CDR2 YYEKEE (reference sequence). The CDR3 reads CASSLAGAAAGELFF. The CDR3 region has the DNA TGTGCCAGCAGCTTGGCTGGGGCAGCAGCCGGGGAGCTGTTTTTT.

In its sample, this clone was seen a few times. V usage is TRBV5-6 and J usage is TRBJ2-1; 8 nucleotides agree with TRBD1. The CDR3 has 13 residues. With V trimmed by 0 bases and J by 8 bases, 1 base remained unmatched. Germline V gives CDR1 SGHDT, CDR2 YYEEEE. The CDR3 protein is CASSLGTGYEQFF. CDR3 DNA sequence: TGTGCCAGCAGCTTGGGGACAGGGTATGAGCAGTTCTTC. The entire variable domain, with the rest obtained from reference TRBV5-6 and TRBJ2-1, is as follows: DAGVTQSPTHLIKTRGQQVTLRCSPKSGHDTVSWYQQALGQGPQFIFQYYEEEERQRGNFPDRFSGHQFPNYSSELNVNALLLGDSALYLCASSLGTGYEQFFGPGTRLTVL.

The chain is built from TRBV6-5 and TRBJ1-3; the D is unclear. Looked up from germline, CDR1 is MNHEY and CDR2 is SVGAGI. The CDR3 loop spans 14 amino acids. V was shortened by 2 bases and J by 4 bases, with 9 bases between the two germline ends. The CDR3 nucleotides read TGTGCCAGCAGTTACAGTCAGAACGGAAACACCATATATTTT. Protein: CASSYSQNGNTIYF.

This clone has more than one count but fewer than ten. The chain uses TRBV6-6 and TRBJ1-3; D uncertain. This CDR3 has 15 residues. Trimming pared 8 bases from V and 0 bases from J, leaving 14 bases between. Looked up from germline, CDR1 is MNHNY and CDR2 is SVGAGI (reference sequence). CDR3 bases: TGTGCCAGCTCCCAGAGGGTGTCCTCTGGAAACACCATATATTTT. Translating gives CASSQRVSSGNTIYF.

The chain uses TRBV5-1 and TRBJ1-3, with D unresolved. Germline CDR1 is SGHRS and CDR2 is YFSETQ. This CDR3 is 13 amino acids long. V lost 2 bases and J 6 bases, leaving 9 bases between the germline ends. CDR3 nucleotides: TGCGCCAGCAGCTTTGGCGGGGAAAACACCATATATTTT. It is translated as CASSFGGENTIYF.

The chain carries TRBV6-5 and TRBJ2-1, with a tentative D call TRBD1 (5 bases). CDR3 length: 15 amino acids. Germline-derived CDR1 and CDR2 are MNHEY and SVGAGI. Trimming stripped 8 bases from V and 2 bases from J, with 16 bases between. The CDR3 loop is CASQISAGTYNEQFF. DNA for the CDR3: TGTGCCAGCCAAATCTCGGCAGGGACCTACAATGAGCAGTTCTTC.

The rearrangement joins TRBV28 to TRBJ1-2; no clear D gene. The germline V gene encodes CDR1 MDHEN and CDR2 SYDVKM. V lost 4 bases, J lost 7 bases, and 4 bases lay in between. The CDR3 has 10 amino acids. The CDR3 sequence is CASSSLGYTF. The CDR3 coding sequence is TGTGCCAGCAGTTCACTTGGCTACACCTTC.

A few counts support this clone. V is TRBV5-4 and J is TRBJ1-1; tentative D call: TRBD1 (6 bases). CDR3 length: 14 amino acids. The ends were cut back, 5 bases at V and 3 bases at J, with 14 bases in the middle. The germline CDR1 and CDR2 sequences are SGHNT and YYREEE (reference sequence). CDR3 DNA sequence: TGTGCCAGCAGTTTCGGACAGTGGGACACTGAAGCTTTCTTT. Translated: CASSFGQWDTEAFF. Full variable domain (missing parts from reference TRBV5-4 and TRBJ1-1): ETGVTQSPTHLIKTRGQQVTLRCSSQSGHNTVSWYQQALGQGPQFIFQYYREEENGRGNFPPRFSGLQFPNYSSELNVNALELDDSALYLCASSFGQWDTEAFFGQGTRLTVV.

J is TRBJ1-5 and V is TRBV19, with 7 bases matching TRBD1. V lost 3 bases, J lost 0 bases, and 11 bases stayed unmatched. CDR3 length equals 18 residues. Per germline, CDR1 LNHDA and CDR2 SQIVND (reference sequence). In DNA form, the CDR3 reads TGTGCCAGTAGTATTGGGGACAGCTTAACTTATAGCAATCAGCCCCAGCATTTT. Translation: CASSIGDSLTYSNQPQHF.